One sample yielded the 12 T cell receptor beta chains listed below, sequenced in a study of blood T cells in healthy people across ages. The second PCR ran roughly 6 to 12 cycles with a sample-barcoded 5' primer and J-beta primers. TCRdb passed the 5' RACE reads through MiXCR, listing each CDR3 protein once. The sample records approximately 2,000,000 distinct CDR3 sequences, roughly two fifths being singletons. Sequencing was done on a sample of blood. The receptors were gathered from a human donor in good health.

This sequence joins TRBV7-2 and TRBJ1-2; the match to TRBD1 covers 7 bases. The CDR3 has 15 residues. Germline loops: CDR1 SGHTA, CDR2 FQGNSA. V lost 1 base and J lost 6; bases outside the gene matches: 8. The CDR3 reads CASSLVVGTEDGYTF. CDR3 in DNA: TGTGCCAGCAGCTTAGTTGTCGGGACAGAAGATGGCTACACCTTC.

V is TRBV29-1 and J is TRBJ2-1; tentatively, D is TRBD1 or TRBD2 (5 bases each). CDR3 length equals 12 residues. The V and J ends lost 8 bases and 4 bases respectively, with 12 bases between them. Germline V lookup: CDR1 SQVTM, CDR2 ANQGSEA. The CDR3, as DNA: TGCAGCTCGACGGGGCAGTACAATGAGCAGTTCTTC. Its translation is CSSTGQYNEQFF.

This clonotype was detected ten times or more. The chain has TRBV29-1 and TRBJ1-2; D call uncertain. There are 12 residues in the CDR3. The germline V gene encodes CDR1 SQVTM and CDR2 ANQGSEA. DNA for the CDR3: TGCAGAGTCGCCGGGTTGCCGCGTGGCTACACCTTC. As protein: CRVAGLPRGYTF.

This clonotype was detected only a few times. CDR3 coding DNA: TGCGCCAGCAGCTTGGTTGTGCCCGGCGGGATCGATACGCAGTATTTT. It is translated as CASSLVVPGGIDTQYF. This chain links TRBV5-1 with TRBJ2-3; TRBD2 might be the D (6 bases). V lost 0 bases and J 6 bases, leaving 17 bases between the germline ends. Germline V gene data show CDR1 as SGHRS and CDR2 as YFSETQ. The CDR3 has 16 amino acids.

This rearrangement joins TRBV11-1 to TRBJ2-1; a possible D gene is TRBD2 (6 bases). There are 12 residues in the CDR3. Germline-derived CDR1 and CDR2 are SGHAT and FQDESV (reference sequence). V shed 5 bases and J shed 10 bases, with 12 bases lying between them. The CDR3 region has the DNA TGTGCCAGCAGCGAGGGACTTCTGGAGCAGTTCTTC. Amino acids: CASSEGLLEQFF. The variable domain in full, completed from reference TRBV11-1 and TRBJ2-1, reads EAEVAQSPRYKITEKSQAVAFWCDPISGHATLYWYRQILGQGPELLVQFQDESVVDDSQLPKDRFSAERLKGVDSTLKIQPAELGDSAMYLCASSEGLLEQFFGPGTRLTVL.

Points on this clonotype: A read error may account for a junction end that differs from germline. The rearrangement links TRBV12-3 or TRBV12-4 to TRBJ2-6; D assignment may be TRBD1 or TRBD2 (5 bases each). This CDR3 is 18 amino acids long. CDR3 protein: CVSKGPGRTLSGANVLTF. CDR3 coding DNA: TGTGTCAGCAAAGGGCCGGGACGGACCCTTTCTGGGGCCAACGTCCTGACTTTC.

The V call is TRBV7-9, the J call TRBJ2-7, with D tentatively TRBD1 (6 bases). Deletions cut 5 bases from V and 3 bases from J, with 14 bases between. The germline CDR1 and CDR2 sequences are SEHNR and FQNEAQ (reference sequence). The CDR3 is made up of 14 amino acids. CDR3 sequence: CASSESGTHYEQYF. CDR3 in DNA: TGTGCCAGCAGCGAATCCGGGACACACTACGAGCAGTACTTC. Based on the CDR3 plus reference TRBV7-9 and TRBJ2-7, the full variable domain is DTGVSQNPRHKITKRGQNVTFRCDPISEHNRLYWYRQTLGQGPEFLTYFQNEAQLEKSRLLSDRFSAERPKGSFSTLEIQRTEQGDSAMYLCASSESGTHYEQYFGPGTRLTVT.

This chain joins TRBV20-1 and TRBJ2-7; D remains ambiguous. From germline, CDR1 is DFQATT and CDR2 SNEGSKA (reference sequence). Trimming took off 2 bases at V and 0 bases at J, with 8 bases between the two ends. This CDR3 contains 13 residues. CDR3 in DNA: TGCAGTGCTAGATACGGAATCTCCTACGAGCAGTACTTC. Amino acid sequence: CSARYGISYEQYF.

This clonotype was counted only a few times. This chain uses TRBV24-1 with TRBJ1-2; unclear D gene. Trimming left V 4 bases short and J 5 bases short, with 13 bases between. CDR1 KGHDR and CDR2 SFDVKD come from the germline V gene. CDR3 length: 14 residues. For the CDR3, the DNA is TGTGCCACCAGTGACCCCGGATCTGAGTATGGCTACACCTTC. As protein: CATSDPGSEYGYTF.

The rearrangement joins TRBV28 to TRBJ1-5; D call uncertain. Germline CDR1 is MDHEN and CDR2 is SYDVKM. This CDR3 spans 15 amino acids. Trimming removed 5 bases at V and 4 bases at J, with 15 bases between. DNA for the CDR3: TGTGCCAGCAGTACTCCACGGAGGAGTAATCAGCCCCAGCATTTT. This encodes CASSTPRRSNQPQHF.

CDR3 residues: CASSHLLRDRSSGANVLTF. For the CDR3, the DNA is TGCGCCAGCAGCCATTTACTCCGGGACAGGTCCTCTGGGGCCAACGTCCTGACTTTC. The chain recombines TRBV4-3 with TRBJ2-6; 8 nucleotides agree with TRBD1. The germline CDR1 and CDR2 sequences are LGHNA and YSLEER. V was clipped by 3 bases and J by 0 bases; unmatched bases: 10. The CDR3 contains 19 residues.

The chain is built from TRBV7-3 and TRBJ1-1; 8 bases align to TRBD1. With 2 bases clipped from V and 8 bases from J, the junction kept 7 bases outside the gene matches. The germline CDR1 and CDR2 sequences are SGHTA and FQGTGA. The CDR3 runs 14 residues. The chain's CDR3 is CASSLQGALGEAFF. Written as DNA, the CDR3 is TGTGCCAGCAGCTTACAGGGGGCGTTAGGGGAAGCTTTCTTT.